The 26 T cell receptor beta chains below come from one sample, sequenced in a study of PD-1 blockade in classical Hodgkin lymphoma. The table came from immunoSEQ multiplex PCR; TCRdb's copy has only in-frame clones and leaves some out. The sample records fewer than 100,000 clones, just under 95% being singletons. In every patient, relapse followed autologous stem cell transplantation, while exposure to brentuximab vedotin differed. The sample consisted of peripheral blood mononuclear cells (PBMCs), taken at baseline. The receptors here all came from a human donor with classical Hodgkin lymphoma.

The rearrangement joins TRBV28 to TRBJ2-1, with 9 bases aligning to TRBD1. The J segment lost 5 bases and the V segment lost 6 bases, leaving 11 bases of the junction unmatched. This CDR3 is 16 amino acids long. Germline CDR1 MDHEN, CDR2 SYDVKM. The CDR3, as DNA: TGTGCCAGCAGATCTTATCGGACAGGGGCCCACAATGAGCAGTTCTTC. This translates into CASRSYRTGAHNEQFF.

This chain uses TRBV10-1 with TRBJ2-5, with 10 bases identical to TRBD2. Germline lookup yields CDR1 WNHNN and CDR2 SYGVQD (reference sequence). The J segment lost 6 bases and the V segment lost 3 bases, leaving 7 bases of the junction unmatched. The CDR3 sequence is 15 residues long. CDR3 amino acids: CASSESSGSLKTQYF. The DNA for the CDR3 is TGCGCCAGCAGTGAATCTAGCGGGAGTTTAAAGACCCAGTACTTC.

This clone has just one count. The rearrangement links TRBV7-9 to TRBJ2-7; TRBD2 is a possible D gene (5 bases). V lost 5 bases and J 3 bases, leaving 5 bases between the germline ends. Per the germline V gene, CDR1 is SEHNR and CDR2 is FQNEAQ (reference sequence). This CDR3 has 11 amino acids. The CDR3 nucleotides are TGTGCCAGCAGCCGGGACTACGAGCAGTACTTC. It translates to CASSRDYEQYF.

The CDR3 DNA reads as TGCGCCAGCAGCCCCACCCTCGGCGGGAGCGGGGAGCTGTTTTTT. Translated, it gives CASSPTLGGSGELFF. The chain carries TRBV4-1 and TRBJ2-2; TRBD2 matches 7 bases. The germline V gene encodes CDR1 MGHRA and CDR2 YSYEKL. CDR3 length: 15 residues. The J segment lost 7 bases and the V segment lost 4 bases, leaving 9 bases of the junction unmatched.

This clone was counted a single time. The rearrangement joins TRBV19 to TRBJ2-3; 7 bases align to TRBD1. There are 16 residues in the CDR3. CDR1 and CDR2 (germline): LNHDA, SQIVND (reference sequence). The trim removed 5 bases at V and 0 bases at J, leaving 8 bases unmatched. This CDR3 reads CASSSPGQPSTDTQYF. The CDR3 DNA reads TGTGCCAGTAGTTCTCCGGGACAGCCAAGCACAGATACGCAGTATTTT. Full variable domain (rest looked up from reference TRBV19 and TRBJ2-3): DGGITQSPKYLFRKEGQNVTLSCEQNLNHDAMYWYRQDPGQGLRLIYYSQIVNDFQKGDIAEGYSVSREKKESFPLTVTSAQKNPTAFYLCASSSPGQPSTDTQYFGPGTRLTVL.

This rearrangement joins TRBV9 to TRBJ2-2; unclear D gene. V was cut by 3 bases and J by 4 bases, with 7 bases left in between. The CDR3 has 13 amino acids. The germline CDR1 and CDR2 sequences are SGDLS and YYNGEE. In DNA form, the CDR3 reads TGTGCCAGCAGCGCCCTGGGCACCGGGGAGCTGTTTTTT. This encodes CASSALGTGELFF. Full variable domain (missing parts from reference TRBV9 and TRBJ2-2): DSGVTQTPKHLITATGQRVTLRCSPRSGDLSVYWYQQSLDQGLQFLIQYYNGEERAKGNILERFSAQQFPDLHSELNLSSLELGDSALYFCASSALGTGELFFGEGSRLTVL.

The chain carries TRBV7-3 and TRBJ2-3; 12 bases line up with TRBD2. The CDR3 totals 17 residues. In germline, CDR1 is SGHTA, CDR2 FQGTGA. V lost 4 bases, J lost 5 bases, and 10 bases stayed unmatched. The CDR3 reads CASSSNPSGRAGDTQYF. CDR3 coding DNA: TGTGCCAGCAGCTCGAACCCTAGCGGGAGGGCCGGAGATACGCAGTATTTT.

This chain joins TRBV19 and TRBJ2-1, with 8 nucleotides matching TRBD2. Germline V gene lookup returns CDR1 LNHDA and CDR2 SQIVND (reference sequence). CDR3 length: 15 amino acids. Trimming took 3 bases from V and 6 from J; bases not matched to a gene: 7. The CDR3 sequence: CASSISGLGLNEQFF. The CDR3 region has the DNA TGTGCCAGTAGTATCTCGGGACTAGGTCTCAATGAGCAGTTCTTC.

The rearrangement links TRBV19 to TRBJ2-7; D remains unclear. This CDR3 contains 14 residues. Germline CDR1 is LNHDA and CDR2 is SQIVND (reference sequence). Trimming removed 6 bases from V and 3 bases from J, with 15 bases in between. In nucleotides, the CDR3 is TGTGCCAGTAGCCCAAGGGCTGAGAGCTACGAGCAGTACTTC. It specifies CASSPRAESYEQYF.

This sequence joins TRBV2 and TRBJ2-7; possibly TRBD1 for D (6 bases). The ends were cut back, 6 bases at V and 7 bases at J, with 16 bases in the middle. This CDR3 spans 13 amino acids. In germline, CDR1 is SNHLY, CDR2 FYNNEI. The CDR3 coding sequence is TGTGCCAGCAGGAGGACAGTCCCCGGGGAGCAGTACTTC. As protein: CASRRTVPGEQYF.

A remark on this clone: An end of the junction does not agree with germline; a read error may underlie this. The CDR3 loop reads CASSLVLSPRFF. The DNA for the CDR3 is TGCGCCAGCAGCTTGGTCCTCTCTCCCCGCTTTTTC. The chain has TRBV5-1 and TRBJ2-7; no firm D call. Germline V gene sequence: CDR1 SGHRS, CDR2 YFSETQ. This CDR3 has 12 amino acids.

J is TRBJ2-3 and V is TRBV7-6; 13 positions match TRBD2. The CDR3 runs to 17 residues. Germline-derived CDR1 and CDR2 are SGHVS and FNYEAQ. The V segment lost 5 bases and the J segment 3 bases; nucleotides outside the gene matches: 8. The CDR3 is CASSKGTSGMSTDTQYF. DNA for the CDR3: TGTGCCAGCAGCAAGGGGACTAGCGGGATGTCGACAGATACGCAGTATTTT.

The CDR3 spells CASSLDTSGAYEQYF. The CDR3 nucleotides are TGTGCCAGCAGCTTGGATACTAGCGGAGCCTACGAGCAGTACTTC. V and J are TRBV7-9 and TRBJ2-7, with 8 bases fitting TRBD2. The CDR3 length is 15 residues. Per germline, CDR1 SEHNR and CDR2 FQNEAQ (reference sequence). After removal of 3 bases from V and 2 bases from J, the junction contained 6 bases not matched to a gene.

In DNA form, the CDR3 reads TGTGCCAGCAGCTTTACAGGGAACACTGAAGCTTTCTTT. Protein product: CASSFTGNTEAFF. V is TRBV7-9 and J is TRBJ1-1; tentatively, D is TRBD1 (5 bases). V dropped 3 bases and J dropped 1 base, with 6 bases sitting between them. CDR3 length: 13 residues. CDR1 is SEHNR and CDR2 is FQNEAQ in the germline V gene (reference sequence).

The rearrangement joins TRBV6-6 to TRBJ2-7, with TRBD2 identical over 9 bases. The CDR3 contains 14 residues. CDR1 and CDR2 (germline): MNHNY, SVGAGI (reference sequence). V shed 5 bases, J shed 5 bases, and the junction held 7 bases outside the gene matches. This CDR3 reads CASSQIAGVNEQYF. The CDR3 nucleotides are TGTGCCAGCAGTCAGATAGCGGGAGTGAACGAGCAGTACTTC.

The chain combines TRBV5-1 with TRBJ1-2; 7 nucleotides align to TRBD1. This CDR3 comprises 15 residues. Germline trimming cut 1 base from V and 4 bases from J; bases unmatched to any gene: 7. Germline lookup yields CDR1 SGHRS and CDR2 YFSETQ. CDR3 loop: CASSLFRQGVYGYTF. CDR3 DNA: TGCGCCAGCAGCTTGTTCCGGCAGGGGGTCTATGGCTACACCTTC.

The V call is TRBV28, the J call TRBJ1-3; 9 bases line up with TRBD1. This CDR3 spans 16 amino acids. V shed 2 bases and J 4 bases; nucleotides not matched to a gene: 6. Germline assignment: CDR1 MDHEN and CDR2 SYDVKM. The CDR3 DNA sequence: TGTGCCAGCAGTTTAGGCGGGACAGGGTCAGGAAACACCATATATTTT. It translates to CASSLGGTGSGNTIYF.

The V call is TRBV6-1, the J call TRBJ1-5; D unclear. Trimming shortened V by 4 bases and J by 1 base, and 11 bases separated the two germline ends. The germline gives CDR1 MNHNS, CDR2 SASEGT. The CDR3 runs 15 residues. The CDR3 sequence: CASSGEQGSNQPQHF. CDR3 DNA: TGTGCCAGCAGTGGGGAGCAAGGAAGCAATCAGCCCCAGCATTTT.

The J gene is TRBJ1-1, the V gene TRBV19, with 7 positions matching TRBD1. The CDR3 extends over 12 amino acids. Germline CDR1 LNHDA, CDR2 SQIVND (reference sequence). J gave up 9 bases and V 4 bases, and 5 bases lay outside the gene matches. CDR3 sequence reads: CASSTETGQAFF. CDR3 coding DNA: TGTGCCAGTAGTACCGAGACAGGGCAAGCTTTCTTT.

The V and J genes are TRBV10-3 and TRBJ2-2; 8 bases map to TRBD1. Germline V gene lookup returns CDR1 ENHRY and CDR2 SYGVKD. CDR3 length equals 16 residues. V was pared by 0 bases and J by 2 bases, with 2 bases of the junction left unmatched. In nucleotides, the CDR3 is TGTGCCATCAGTGAGTCAACAGGGGGAAACACCGGGGAGCTGTTTTTT. It specifies CAISESTGGNTGELFF.

This clone was observed a few times. The chain employs TRBV28 and TRBJ1-5; 8 nucleotides match TRBD1. The CDR3 has 13 residues. V lost 8 bases, J lost 7 bases, and 7 bases stayed unmatched. Germline V CDR1 and CDR2: MDHEN, SYDVKM. The CDR3 DNA is TGTGCCAGCGAAGACAGGGGAGGGCAGCCCCAGCATTTT. This codes for CASEDRGGQPQHF.

This clone was picked up one time. The CDR3 sequence: CASSHGTSSNYEQYF. DNA for the CDR3: TGTGCCAGCAGCCATGGGACTAGCAGTAATTACGAGCAGTACTTC. The rearrangement links TRBV4-2 to TRBJ2-7; TRBD2 agrees at 9 bases. The CDR3 extends over 15 amino acids. V lost 3 bases to trimming and J lost 4 bases; unmatched junction nucleotides: 7. Germline-derived CDR1 and CDR2 are LGHNA and YNFKEQ.

This chain connects TRBV7-2 to TRBJ2-7; TRBD1 aligns across 9 bases. The V and J ends lost 5 bases and 4 bases, in that order; junction bases with no gene match: 9. The CDR3 spans 15 residues. Germline V gene lookup returns CDR1 SGHTA and CDR2 FQGNSA. CDR3 sequence: CASSRPDRGSYEQYF. CDR3 bases: TGTGCCAGCAGCCGTCCGGACAGGGGTTCGTACGAGCAGTACTTC.

V and J are TRBV7-7 and TRBJ2-2, with D perhaps being TRBD1 or TRBD2 (5 bases each). This CDR3 comprises 16 residues. CDR1 and CDR2 (germline): SSHAT, FNYEAQ (reference sequence). The V end was cut by 5 bases, the J end by 2 bases, with 15 bases between. The CDR3 here is CASSLGWGINTGELFF. Written as DNA, the CDR3 is TGTGCCAGCAGCCTTGGGTGGGGGATAAACACCGGGGAGCTGTTTTTT.

The J gene is TRBJ1-1, the V gene TRBV30, with D possibly being TRBD1 (6 bases). V gave up 5 bases and J gave up 0 bases, with 22 bases separating them. The CDR3 is 17 amino acids. Germline-derived CDR1 and CDR2 are GTSNPN and SVGIG (reference sequence). The CDR3 DNA reads TGTGCCTGGGGGGGGCAAGGCCGACGGGGCATGAACACTGAAGCTTTCTTT. Translating gives CAWGGQGRRGMNTEAFF. The whole variable domain, filled in from reference TRBV30 and TRBJ1-1, reads SQTIHQWPATLVQPVGSPLSLECTVEGTSNPNLYWYRQAAGRGLQLLFYSVGIGQISSEVPQNLSASRPQDRQFILSSKKLLLSDSGFYLCAWGGQGRRGMNTEAFFGQGTRLTVV.

The V call is TRBV27, the J call TRBJ2-1; possible D gene TRBD2, 6 bases. This CDR3 is 15 amino acids long. Germline V lookup: CDR1 MNHEY, CDR2 SMNVEV (reference sequence). With 2 bases removed from V and 6 bases from J, the gap between germline ends came to 14 bases. CDR3 nucleotides: TGTGCCAGCAGTTTAGGTAGCGGATTCCTCAATGAGCAGTTCTTC. Its protein is CASSLGSGFLNEQFF.